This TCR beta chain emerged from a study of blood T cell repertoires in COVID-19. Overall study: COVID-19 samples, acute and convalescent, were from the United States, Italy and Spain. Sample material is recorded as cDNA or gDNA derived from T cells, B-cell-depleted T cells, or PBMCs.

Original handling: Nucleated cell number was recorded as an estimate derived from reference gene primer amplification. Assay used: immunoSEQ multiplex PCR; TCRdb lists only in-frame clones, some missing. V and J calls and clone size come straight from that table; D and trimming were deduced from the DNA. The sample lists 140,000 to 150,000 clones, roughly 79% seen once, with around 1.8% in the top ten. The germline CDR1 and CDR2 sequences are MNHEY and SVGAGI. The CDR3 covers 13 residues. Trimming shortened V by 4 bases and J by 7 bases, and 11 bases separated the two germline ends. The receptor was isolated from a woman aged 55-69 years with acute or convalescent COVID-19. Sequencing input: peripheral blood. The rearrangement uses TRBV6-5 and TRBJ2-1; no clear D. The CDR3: CASSSTARNEQFF. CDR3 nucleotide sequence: TGTGCCAGCAGTTCGACCGCTAGAAATGAGCAGTTCTTC.